This record looks at one T cell receptor beta chain sequence and its context. Sequencing was performed with immunoSEQ multiplex PCR; in TCRdb, only in-frame clones are kept and a portion is missing. The sample lists approximately 52,000 clones, approximately 86% occurring once. This sample's time point: cycle 4 day 1 (C4D1), after less than 7 weeks of nivolumab. Each patient relapsed following autologous stem cell transplantation, and prior brentuximab vedotin exposure differed. CDR1 is KGHSH and CDR2 is LQKENI in the germline V gene. The CDR3 covers 15 residues. V lost 3 bases and J 4 bases, leaving 12 bases between the germline ends. This sample was included in a study of PD-1 blockade in classical Hodgkin lymphoma.

This receptor was identified in a human donor with classical Hodgkin lymphoma. This specimen was peripheral blood mononuclear cells (PBMCs), taken before the fourth cycle of nivolumab. The rearrangement uses TRBV18 and TRBJ2-2, with TRBD1 as a possible D gene (5 bases). CDR3 sequence reads: CASSPEDDSTGELFF. The CDR3 DNA follows: TGTGCCAGCTCACCGGAAGATGACAGCACCGGGGAGCTGTTTTTT.